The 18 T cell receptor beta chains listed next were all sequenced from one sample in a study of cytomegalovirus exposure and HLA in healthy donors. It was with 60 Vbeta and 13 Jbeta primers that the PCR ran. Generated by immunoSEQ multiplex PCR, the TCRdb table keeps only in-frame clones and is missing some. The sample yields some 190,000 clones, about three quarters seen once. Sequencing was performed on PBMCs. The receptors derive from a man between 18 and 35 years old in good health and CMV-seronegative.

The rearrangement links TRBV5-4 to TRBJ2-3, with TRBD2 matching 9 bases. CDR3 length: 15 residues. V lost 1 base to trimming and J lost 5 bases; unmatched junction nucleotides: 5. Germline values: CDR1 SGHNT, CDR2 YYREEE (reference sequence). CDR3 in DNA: TGTGCCAGCAGCTTGATAGGCGGGGGGGTAGATACGCAGTATTTT. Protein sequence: CASSLIGGGVDTQYF.

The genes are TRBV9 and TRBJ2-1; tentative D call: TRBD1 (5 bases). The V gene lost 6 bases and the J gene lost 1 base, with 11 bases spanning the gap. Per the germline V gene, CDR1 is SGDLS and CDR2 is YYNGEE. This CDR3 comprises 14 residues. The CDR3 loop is CASNPGPSYNEQFF. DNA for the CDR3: TGTGCCAGCAACCCAGGGCCTTCCTACAATGAGCAGTTCTTC. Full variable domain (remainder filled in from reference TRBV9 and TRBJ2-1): DSGVTQTPKHLITATGQRVTLRCSPRSGDLSVYWYQQSLDQGLQFLIQYYNGEERAKGNILERFSAQQFPDLHSELNLSSLELGDSALYFCASNPGPSYNEQFFGPGTRLTVL.

CDR3: CASSAGREKLFF. The CDR3 DNA is TGTGCCAGCAGTGCAGGGCGGGAAAAACTGTTTTTT. This chain joins TRBV9 and TRBJ1-4; D may be TRBD1 (5 bases). Trimming shortened V by 5 bases and J by 8 bases, and 10 bases separated the two germline ends. The CDR3 is made up of 12 amino acids. In germline, CDR1 is SGDLS, CDR2 YYNGEE.

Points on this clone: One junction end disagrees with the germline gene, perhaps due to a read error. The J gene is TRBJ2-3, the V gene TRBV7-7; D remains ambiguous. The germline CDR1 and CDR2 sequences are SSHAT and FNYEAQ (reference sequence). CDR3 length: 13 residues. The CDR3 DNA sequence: TGTGCTAGCAGCTTTACAGATGGGGATACGCAGTATTTT. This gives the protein CASSFTDGDTQYF.

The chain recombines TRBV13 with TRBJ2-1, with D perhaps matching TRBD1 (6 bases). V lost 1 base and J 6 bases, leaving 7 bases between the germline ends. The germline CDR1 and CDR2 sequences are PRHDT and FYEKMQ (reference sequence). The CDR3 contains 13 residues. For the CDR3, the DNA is TGTGCCAGCAGCTTAGACAGGGCCAATGAGCAGTTCTTC. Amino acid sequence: CASSLDRANEQFF. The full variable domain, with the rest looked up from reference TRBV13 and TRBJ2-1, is AAGVIQSPRHLIKEKRETATLKCYPIPRHDTVYWYQQGPGQDPQFLISFYEKMQSDKGSIPDRFSAQQFSDYHSELNMSSLELGDSALYFCASSLDRANEQFFGPGTRLTVL.

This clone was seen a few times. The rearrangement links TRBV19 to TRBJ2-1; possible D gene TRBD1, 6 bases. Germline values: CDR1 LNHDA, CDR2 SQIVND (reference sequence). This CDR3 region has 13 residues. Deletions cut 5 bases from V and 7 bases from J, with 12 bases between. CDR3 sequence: CASSGGRRNEQFF. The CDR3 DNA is TGTGCCAGTAGTGGGGGCCGCCGAAATGAGCAGTTCTTC.

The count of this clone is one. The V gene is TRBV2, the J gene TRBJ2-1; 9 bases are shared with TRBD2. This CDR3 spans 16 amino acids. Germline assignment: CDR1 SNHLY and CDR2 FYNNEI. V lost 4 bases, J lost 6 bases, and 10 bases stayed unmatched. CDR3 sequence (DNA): TGTGCCAGCAGTGGTAGGCTAGCGGGAAGGCTCAATGAGCAGTTCTTC. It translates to CASSGRLAGRLNEQFF.

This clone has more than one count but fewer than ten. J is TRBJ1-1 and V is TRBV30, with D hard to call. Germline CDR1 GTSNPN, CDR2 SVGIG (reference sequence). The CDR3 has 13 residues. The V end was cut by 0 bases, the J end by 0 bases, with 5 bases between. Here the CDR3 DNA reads TGTGCCTGGAGTGTGGTAGTGAACACTGAAGCTTTCTTT. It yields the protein CAWSVVVNTEAFF. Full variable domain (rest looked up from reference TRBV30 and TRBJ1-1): SQTIHQWPATLVQPVGSPLSLECTVEGTSNPNLYWYRQAAGRGLQLLFYSVGIGQISSEVPQNLSASRPQDRQFILSSKKLLLSDSGFYLCAWSVVVNTEAFFGQGTRLTVV.

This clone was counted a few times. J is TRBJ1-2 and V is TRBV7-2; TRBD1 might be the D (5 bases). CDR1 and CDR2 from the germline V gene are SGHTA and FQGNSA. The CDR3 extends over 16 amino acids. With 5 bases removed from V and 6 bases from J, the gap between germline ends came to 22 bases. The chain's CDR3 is CASSEYFIGEVNGYTF. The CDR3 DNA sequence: TGTGCCAGCAGCGAGTACTTTATAGGGGAGGTCAATGGCTACACCTTC.

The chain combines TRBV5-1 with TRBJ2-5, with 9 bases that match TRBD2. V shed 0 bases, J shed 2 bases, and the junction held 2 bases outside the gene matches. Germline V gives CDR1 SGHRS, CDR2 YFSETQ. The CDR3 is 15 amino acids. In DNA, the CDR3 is TGCGCCAGCAGCTTGGAGGGACTAGCTCAAGAGACCCAGTACTTC. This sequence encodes CASSLEGLAQETQYF.

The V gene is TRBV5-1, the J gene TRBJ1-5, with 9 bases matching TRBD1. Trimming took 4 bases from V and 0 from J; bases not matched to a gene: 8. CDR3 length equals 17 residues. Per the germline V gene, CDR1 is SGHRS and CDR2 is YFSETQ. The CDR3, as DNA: TGCGCCAGCAGCCCGGGGACAGGGATTAGTAGCAATCAGCCCCAGCATTTT. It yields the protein CASSPGTGISSNQPQHF.

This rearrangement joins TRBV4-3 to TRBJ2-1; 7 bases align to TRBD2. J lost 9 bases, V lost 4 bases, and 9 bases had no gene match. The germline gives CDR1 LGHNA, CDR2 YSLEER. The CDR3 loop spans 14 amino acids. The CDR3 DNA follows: TGCGCCAGCAGCCGAGAGCGGGAACGAGGTGAGCAGTTCTTC. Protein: CASSRERERGEQFF.

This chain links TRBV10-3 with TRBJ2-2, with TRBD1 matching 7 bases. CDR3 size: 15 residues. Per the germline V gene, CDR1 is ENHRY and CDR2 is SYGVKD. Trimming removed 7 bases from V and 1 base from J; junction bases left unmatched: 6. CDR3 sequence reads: CAIKTGTENTGELFF. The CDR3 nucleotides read TGTGCCATCAAAACGGGGACAGAGAACACCGGGGAGCTGTTTTTT.

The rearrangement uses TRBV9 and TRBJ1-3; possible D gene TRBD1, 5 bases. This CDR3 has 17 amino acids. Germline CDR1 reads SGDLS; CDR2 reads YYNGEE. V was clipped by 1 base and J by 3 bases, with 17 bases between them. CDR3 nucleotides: TGTGCCAGCAGCGTATCCTTTACCCAGGGCAGTGGAAACACCATATATTTT. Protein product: CASSVSFTQGSGNTIYF. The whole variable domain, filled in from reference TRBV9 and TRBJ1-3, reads DSGVTQTPKHLITATGQRVTLRCSPRSGDLSVYWYQQSLDQGLQFLIQYYNGEERAKGNILERFSAQQFPDLHSELNLSSLELGDSALYFCASSVSFTQGSGNTIYFGEGSWLTVV.

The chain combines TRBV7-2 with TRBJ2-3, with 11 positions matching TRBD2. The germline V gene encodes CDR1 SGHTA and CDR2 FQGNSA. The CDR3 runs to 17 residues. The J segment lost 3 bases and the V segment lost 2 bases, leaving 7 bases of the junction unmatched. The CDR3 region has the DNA TGTGCCAGCAGCTTACTTAGTAGCGGGGGGGGAACAGATACGCAGTATTTT. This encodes CASSLLSSGGGTDTQYF.

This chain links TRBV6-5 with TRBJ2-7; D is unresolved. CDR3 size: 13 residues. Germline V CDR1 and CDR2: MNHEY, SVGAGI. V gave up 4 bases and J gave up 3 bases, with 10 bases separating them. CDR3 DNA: TGTGCCAGCAGTTCTAATATTAACTACGAGCAGTACTTC. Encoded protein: CASSSNINYEQYF.

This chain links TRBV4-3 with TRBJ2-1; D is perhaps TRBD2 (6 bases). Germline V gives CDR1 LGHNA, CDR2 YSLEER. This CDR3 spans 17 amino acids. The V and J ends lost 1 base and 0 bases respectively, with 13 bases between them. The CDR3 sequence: CASSQGRVRSSYNEQFF. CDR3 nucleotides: TGCGCCAGCAGCCAAGGGAGGGTGCGGAGCTCCTACAATGAGCAGTTCTTC.

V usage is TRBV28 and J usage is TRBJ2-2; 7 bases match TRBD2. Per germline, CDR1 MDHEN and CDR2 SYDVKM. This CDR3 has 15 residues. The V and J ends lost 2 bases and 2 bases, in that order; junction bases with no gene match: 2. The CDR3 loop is CASSLAGANTGELFF. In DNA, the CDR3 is TGTGCCAGCAGTTTAGCGGGAGCTAACACCGGGGAGCTGTTTTTT.